The 29 T cell receptor beta chains listed next were all sequenced from one sample in a study of post-analysis software for immune sequencing data (dated by TCRdb to between 2015 and 2016). Overall results and qualifications from the work: Significantly higher frequencies in patients than in controls were found for about five TRBV segments, including TRBV5-6, TRBV5-1 and TRBV20-1.

Which antigens these TCRs recognize remains unknown. Receptor amplification or capture employed PCR. The sequencing machine was an Illumina HiSeq 2500. To reduce PCR and sequencing biases, unique molecular identifiers were built into the TCR beta cDNA libraries. TCRdb took the public reads, trimmed them with fastp at Q25, ran MiXCR for clone calling and kept in-frame beta chains. Records with the same CDR3 protein are collapsed into one entry carrying the most frequent genes and DNA. For this sample there are roughly 400,000 distinct CDR3 sequences; over 30% appear just once. The ten largest account for about 7.6% of the sample. The sequencing sample was made of blood. The source of these receptors is a girl between 2 and 10 years old with multiple sclerosis.

The CDR3 sequence: CASSSTGGSSPLHF. The CDR3 bases are TGTGCCAGCAGCTCCACAGGGGGAAGTTCACCCCTCCACTTT. The rearrangement joins TRBV7-2 to TRBJ1-6, with TRBD1 matching over 8 bases. There are 14 residues in the CDR3. After removal of 4 bases from V and 9 bases from J, the junction contained 5 bases not matched to a gene. The V gene's germline CDR1 is SGHTA and CDR2 FQGNSA.

The chain joins TRBV12-3 or TRBV12-4 to TRBJ1-3; no definite D call. This CDR3 comprises 16 residues. V was cut by 5 bases and J by 4 bases, with 18 bases left in between. DNA of the CDR3: TGTGCCAGCAGTGGACCGGGCTATGGGGTCGGAAACACCATATATTTT. Translation: CASSGPGYGVGNTIYF.

The chain uses TRBV28 and TRBJ2-7; 14 bases line up with TRBD2. J was trimmed by 3 bases and V by 7 bases; bases with no gene match: 5. The CDR3 consists of 15 residues. The V gene's germline CDR1 is MDHEN and CDR2 SYDVKM. Here the CDR3 DNA reads TGTGCCAGCACCGTGGGGACTAGCGGGAGCTACGAGCAGTACTTC. It specifies CASTVGTSGSYEQYF.

The J gene is TRBJ1-2, the V gene TRBV6-5; TRBD1 matches at 10 bases. Trimming cost V 6 bases and J 3 bases; bases outside gene matches: 4. The CDR3 is made up of 14 amino acids. Per the germline V gene, CDR1 is MNHEY and CDR2 is SVGAGI. In nucleotides, the CDR3 is TGTGCCAGCAGGCGACAGGGGGCGGACTATGGCTACACCTTC. This sequence encodes CASRRQGADYGYTF.

This clonotype turned up a few times. The chain has TRBV6-5 and TRBJ2-1; either TRBD1 or TRBD2 may supply D (5 bases each). The CDR3 spans 13 residues. V lost 6 bases and J 6 bases, leaving 12 bases between the germline ends. Germline assignment: CDR1 MNHEY and CDR2 SVGAGI. The CDR3 protein is CASRGPGPNEQFF. The CDR3 coding sequence is TGTGCCAGCAGGGGCCCGGGGCCCAATGAGCAGTTCTTC.

The CDR3 DNA reads as TGTGCCAGCAGCGTCACTAGCGGACATCAAGAGACCCAGTACTTC. It translates to CASSVTSGHQETQYF. This rearrangement joins TRBV2 to TRBJ2-7; 8 bases are a match to TRBD2. The last part of the DNA fits TRBJ2-5 better; the J call may be wrong. Germline CDR1 is SNHLY and CDR2 is FYNNEI. The CDR3 runs 15 residues.

The V call is TRBV6-5, the J call TRBJ1-2, with D possibly being TRBD1 (5 bases). Germline V gene data show CDR1 as MNHEY and CDR2 as SVGAGI. This CDR3 region has 16 residues. Deletions cut 5 bases from V and 5 bases from J, with 21 bases between. CDR3 bases: TGTGCCAGCAGTCAAAGCCTTGGGACGGTTCGGTATGGCTACACCTTC. Amino acid sequence: CASSQSLGTVRYGYTF.

This chain links TRBV10-1 with TRBJ2-3; TRBD2 matches 14 bases. From germline, CDR1 is WNHNN and CDR2 SYGVQD (reference sequence). V gave up 3 bases and J gave up 0 bases; unmatched junction bases: 2. This CDR3 is 17 amino acids long. This CDR3 reads CASSDRTSGGSTDTQYF. The CDR3 bases are TGCGCCAGCAGTGACCGGACTAGCGGGGGGAGCACAGATACGCAGTATTTT.

The chain employs TRBV7-9 and TRBJ2-4, with D perhaps matching TRBD2 (5 bases). The closer fit of TRBJ2-7 to the DNA end suggests the J call may be wrong. Germline CDR1 and CDR2: SEHNR and FQNEAQ (reference sequence). The CDR3 extends over 13 amino acids. The CDR3 loop reads CASSTGSYYEQYF. In DNA form, the CDR3 reads TGTGCCAGCAGCACGGGATCCTACTACGAGCAGTACTTC.

V is TRBV28 and J is TRBJ2-7, with D hard to call. Trimming shortened V by 7 bases and J by 2 bases, and 15 bases separated the two germline ends. This CDR3 region has 14 residues. Germline values: CDR1 MDHEN, CDR2 SYDVKM. The CDR3 DNA follows: TGTGCCAGCAATAAACCCGGGTCACCCTACGAGCAGTACTTC. It translates to CASNKPGSPYEQYF.

This clonotype was observed a few times. The chain employs TRBV6-5 and TRBJ2-1; D might be TRBD2 (5 bases). The CDR3 spans 15 residues. V lost 2 bases to trimming and J lost 1 base, with 9 bases between them. The V gene's germline CDR1 is MNHEY and CDR2 SVGAGI. DNA of the CDR3: TGTGCCAGCAGTTACAAGCGGCCATCCTACAATGAGCAGTTCTTC. Translation: CASSYKRPSYNEQFF.

This clonotype appeared a few times. V and J are TRBV24-1 and TRBJ2-1; 10 bases are shared with TRBD2. J was trimmed by 8 bases and V by 0 bases; bases with no gene match: 6. CDR3 length: 16 amino acids. Germline V gives CDR1 KGHDR, CDR2 SFDVKD. The CDR3 DNA reads as TGTGCCACCAGTGATTTGGGTAGCGGGGGGCAGGATGAGCAGTTCTTC. Protein product: CATSDLGSGGQDEQFF.

This clonotype was observed a few times. This chain joins TRBV29-1 and TRBJ2-1, with 13 positions matching TRBD2. Trimming took 7 bases from V and 8 from J; bases not matched to a gene: 14. The length of the CDR3 is 16 residues. Germline CDR1 and CDR2: SQVTM and ANQGSEA. CDR3 sequence reads: CSAPPVGLAGFDEQFF. In nucleotides, the CDR3 is TGCAGCGCCCCACCCGTGGGACTAGCGGGGTTCGATGAGCAGTTCTTC.

A few counts support this clonotype. Written as DNA, the CDR3 is TGCAGTGCTAGAGAGGTTGCCGGGACTAGCGGGGAGTACGAGCAGTACTTC. Translation: CSAREVAGTSGEYEQYF. V gene TRBV20-1 combines with J gene TRBJ2-7; 13 nucleotides line up with TRBD2. Germline CDR1 reads DFQATT; CDR2 reads SNEGSKA (reference sequence). V lost 0 bases to trimming and J lost 4 bases; unmatched junction nucleotides: 9. This CDR3 is 17 amino acids long.

This clonotype was detected only a few times. The gene calls are TRBV7-2 and TRBJ1-4, with D unresolved. Germline V gives CDR1 SGHTA, CDR2 FQGNSA. The V end was cut by 4 bases, the J end by 5 bases, with 8 bases between. CDR3 size: 13 residues. The CDR3 loop is CASSSSRNEKLFF. DNA for the CDR3: TGTGCCAGCAGCTCCTCTCGAAATGAAAAACTGTTTTTT.

This clonotype was detected a few times. This chain links TRBV27 with TRBJ2-7; TRBD1 is a possible D gene (5 bases). CDR3 size: 12 residues. Germline loops: CDR1 MNHEY, CDR2 SMNVEV (reference sequence). Trimming took 6 bases from V and 4 from J, leaving 10 bases between them. The CDR3 sequence: CASSRTRYEQYF. The CDR3 DNA follows: TGTGCCAGCAGCAGGACACGGTACGAGCAGTACTTC.

The table lists this clonotype with a few counts. The CDR3 spells CASSWSGTAYSDTQYF. The DNA for the CDR3 is TGTGCCAGCAGCTGGAGCGGAACCGCTTACTCCGATACGCAGTATTTT. The V call is TRBV7-2, the J call TRBJ2-3, with a possible D match to TRBD2 (5 bases). The CDR3 length is 16 residues. Trimming left V 4 bases short and J 6 bases short, with 20 bases between. The germline V gene has CDR1 SGHTA and CDR2 FQGNSA.

The V gene is TRBV29-1, the J gene TRBJ2-1, with unresolved D. Germline CDR1 SQVTM, CDR2 ANQGSEA. Trimming stripped 2 bases from V and 1 base from J, with 9 bases between. This CDR3 has 14 amino acids. CDR3 sequence (DNA): TGCAGCGTTGAAAAGGACGCATCCTACAATGAGCAGTTCTTC. It codes for CSVEKDASYNEQFF.

V is TRBV20-1 and J is TRBJ2-5; maybe TRBD2 (5 bases). This CDR3 has 13 amino acids. With 4 bases removed from V and 5 bases from J, the gap between germline ends came to 14 bases. Germline values: CDR1 DFQATT, CDR2 SNEGSKA (reference sequence). CDR3 residues: CSANAGVRETQYF. The DNA for the CDR3 is TGCAGTGCTAATGCCGGGGTCCGGGAGACCCAGTACTTC.

This clonotype is a singleton in its sample. This chain links TRBV12-3 or TRBV12-4 with TRBJ1-5; 9 bases match TRBD1. This CDR3 region has 15 residues. The trim removed 4 bases at V and 4 bases at J, leaving 5 bases unmatched. CDR3 region: CASSSQTGGNQPQHF. The CDR3 region has the DNA TGTGCCAGCAGTTCCCAGACAGGGGGGAATCAGCCCCAGCATTTT.

In its sample, this clonotype was seen a few times. The genes are TRBV7-2 and TRBJ2-3, with TRBD2 as a possible D gene (5 bases). This CDR3 comprises 13 residues. Trimming shortened V by 5 bases and J by 6 bases, and 12 bases separated the two germline ends. The germline V gene has CDR1 SGHTA and CDR2 FQGNSA. CDR3 sequence (DNA): TGTGCCAGCAGCGGATTCGGCGGGGATACGCAGTATTTT. Translation: CASSGFGGDTQYF.

This clonotype has a handful of counts. This chain links TRBV15 with TRBJ2-5; possible D gene TRBD2, 5 bases. The J call may be wrong; the DNA end is better matched by TRBJ2-7. The germline gives CDR1 LNHNV, CDR2 YYDKDF (reference sequence). The CDR3 loop spans 13 amino acids. The CDR3 here is CATSRVEGYEQYF. DNA of the CDR3: TGTGCCACCAGCAGAGTTGAGGGCTACGAGCAGTACTTC.

This chain links TRBV7-3 with TRBJ2-1; D possibly matches TRBD1 or TRBD2 (5 bases each). CDR1 and CDR2 (germline): SGHTA, FQGTGA. V gave up 3 bases and J gave up 8 bases, with 11 bases separating them. This CDR3 spans 13 amino acids. The CDR3 DNA follows: TGTGCCAGCAGCTTTAGAGGGGTCCATGAGCAGTTCTTC. Protein product: CASSFRGVHEQFF.

This clonotype came up a few times. The chain uses TRBV20-1 and TRBJ2-7, with 9 bases identical to TRBD1. This CDR3 has 18 residues. Germline CDR1 reads DFQATT; CDR2 reads SNEGSKA (reference sequence). After removal of 3 bases from V and 0 bases from J, the junction contained 15 bases not matched to a gene. The CDR3 coding sequence is TGCAGTGCTAGTCCCTCGTCTTGGGACAGGGTAAGCTCCTACGAGCAGTACTTC. This codes for CSASPSSWDRVSSYEQYF.

The chain joins TRBV28 to TRBJ2-7; TRBD2 agrees at 9 bases. Germline CDR1 MDHEN, CDR2 SYDVKM. The CDR3 is made up of 14 amino acids. The ends lost 7 bases at V and 3 bases at J; junction bases unmatched: 7. DNA of the CDR3: TGTGCCAGCATTAATAGCGGGAGATTCTACGAGCAGTACTTC. Encoded protein: CASINSGRFYEQYF.

This clonotype was found a few times. The chain is built from TRBV20-1 and TRBJ2-7; 8 bases map to TRBD1. The CDR3 has 15 amino acids. The V and J ends lost 4 bases and 2 bases, in that order; junction bases with no gene match: 10. CDR1 is DFQATT, CDR2 SNEGSKA, per germline (reference sequence). Here the CDR3 DNA reads TGCAGTGCTATCGACAGGGGCGCATCCGCCTACGAGCAGTACTTC. This codes for CSAIDRGASAYEQYF.

This clonotype has ten or more counts. V gene TRBV7-2 combines with J gene TRBJ2-1, with 7 positions matching TRBD2. V shed 7 bases, J shed 4 bases, and the junction held 13 bases outside the gene matches. Per germline, CDR1 SGHTA and CDR2 FQGNSA. CDR3 length equals 16 residues. The CDR3 region is CASTFDGGGGYNEQFF. CDR3 in DNA: TGTGCCAGCACCTTCGATGGCGGGGGAGGTTACAATGAGCAGTTCTTC. Full variable domain (rest looked up from reference TRBV7-2 and TRBJ2-1): GAGVSQSPSNKVTEKGKDVELRCDPISGHTALYWYRQSLGQGLEFLIYFQGNSAPDKSGLPSDRFSAERTGGSVSTLTIQRTQQEDSAVYLCASTFDGGGGYNEQFFGPGTRLTVL.

This clonotype occurred a few times. The rearrangement joins TRBV10-3 to TRBJ2-3; D is unresolved. V shed 6 bases and J shed 0 bases, with 10 bases lying between them. The CDR3 covers 14 residues. Germline-derived CDR1 and CDR2 are ENHRY and SYGVKD. The CDR3 bases are TGTGCCATCAGCGAAAGCGTCAGCACAGATACGCAGTATTTT. It translates to CAISESVSTDTQYF.

This clonotype was seen a few times. V and J are TRBV7-2 and TRBJ2-5, with unresolved D. Germline V gene lookup returns CDR1 SGHTA and CDR2 FQGNSA. The V end lost 2 bases, the J end lost 3 bases, and 7 bases lay between the germline ends. This CDR3 region has 13 residues. As DNA, the CDR3 is TGTGCCAGCAGCTTACAACGGAAAGAGACCCAGTACTTC. Translating gives CASSLQRKETQYF.